These 25 T cell receptor beta chains came from one sample sequenced in a study of blood T cell repertoires in COVID-19. Produced via immunoSEQ multiplex PCR; TCRdb's table is partial and in-frame only. The sample contains approximately 340,000 clones, roughly 90% of which appear only once. Sequencing was done on a sample of peripheral blood. The receptors shown here come from a man younger than 45 with COVID-19, enrolled during active disease.

The chain uses TRBV2 and TRBJ1-5; TRBD1 aligns across 7 bases. This CDR3 contains 14 residues. Germline CDR1 reads SNHLY; CDR2 reads FYNNEI. V trimming: 7 bases; J trimming: 5 bases; junction bases outside the gene matches: 8. The CDR3 DNA is TGTGCCAGCACCGTGACAGGGTGGGATCAGCCCCAGCATTTT. Its protein is CASTVTGWDQPQHF.

Details on this clone: Germline is not matched at one junction end, which may reflect a read error. The chain carries TRBV6-1 and TRBJ1-1; TRBD1 agrees at 7 bases. The CDR3 has 16 amino acids. Germline CDR1 MNHNS, CDR2 SASEGT. The CDR3 region has the DNA TGTGCCAGCCGTGGACAGGCTAGGGACCAAGGCACTGAAGCCTTCTTT. Amino acids: CASRGQARDQGTEAFF.

In this sample, this clone turned up a few times. The chain is built from TRBV6-1 and TRBJ1-6; perhaps TRBD1 as D (6 bases). Deletions cut 0 bases from V and 6 bases from J, with 15 bases between. Germline assignment: CDR1 MNHNS and CDR2 SASEGT. The CDR3 contains 17 residues. The CDR3 spells CASSEAPYRAGNSPLHF. The CDR3 DNA reads TGTGCCAGCAGTGAAGCTCCCTACAGGGCTGGTAATTCACCCCTCCACTTT.

This chain uses TRBV28 with TRBJ1-4, with D uncertain. Germline V gene sequence: CDR1 MDHEN, CDR2 SYDVKM. The CDR3 runs 17 residues. Trimming shortened V by 6 bases and J by 0 bases, and 17 bases separated the two germline ends. CDR3 in DNA: TGTGCCAGCAGCCCGGCGGGTCGGGGTGCAACTAATGAAAAACTGTTTTTT. Its protein product is CASSPAGRGATNEKLFF.

Regarding this clone: Additional DNA sequences in this sample encode the identical CDR3. This chain connects TRBV5-1 to TRBJ2-5, with D possibly TRBD1 on 6 matching bases. This CDR3 is built from 14 residues. In germline, CDR1 is SGHRS, CDR2 YFSETQ. With 4 bases removed from V and 2 bases from J, the gap between germline ends came to 12 bases. CDR3 bases: TGCGCCAGCAGCCTAAGGACAGTACAAGAGACCCAGTACTTC. This translates into CASSLRTVQETQYF.

This clone turned up a few times. This chain joins TRBV5-1 and TRBJ2-5, with 8 nucleotides matching TRBD1. The junction had 18 bases not matched to a gene; V was cut back by 4 bases and J by 4 bases. Per germline, CDR1 SGHRS and CDR2 YFSETQ. This CDR3 comprises 18 residues. In DNA, the CDR3 is TGCGCCAGCAGCCCCCGAGGACAGGGTATTATCGGTCCAGAGACCCAGTACTTC. It translates to CASSPRGQGIIGPETQYF.

This rearrangement joins TRBV5-1 to TRBJ1-6; 9 positions agree with TRBD1. The CDR3 runs 16 residues. V was pared by 3 bases and J by 7 bases, with 8 bases of the junction left unmatched. The V gene's germline CDR1 is SGHRS and CDR2 YFSETQ. CDR3 bases: TGCGCCAGCAGCTGGGGGACAGGGAGATGGAATTCACCCCTCCACTTT. Translating gives CASSWGTGRWNSPLHF.

V gene TRBV28 combines with J gene TRBJ1-1; D is ambiguous. CDR3 length: 11 residues. Between the trimmed V and J ends, which lost 7 bases and 1 base, there was a span of 4 bases. Germline-derived CDR1 and CDR2 are MDHEN and SYDVKM. The CDR3 bases are TGTGCCAGCACCAAGAACACTGAAGCTTTCTTT. It codes for CASTKNTEAFF.

The genes are TRBV19 and TRBJ1-2, with TRBD1 as a possible D gene (6 bases). V was clipped by 2 bases and J by 0 bases, with 13 bases between them. This CDR3 has 16 residues. From germline, CDR1 is LNHDA and CDR2 SQIVND (reference sequence). The CDR3 loop is CASSIRTVSSNYGYTF. The CDR3 DNA reads TGTGCCAGTAGTATACGGACAGTCAGCTCTAACTATGGCTACACCTTC.

This rearrangement joins TRBV15 to TRBJ2-5; 9 bases fit TRBD2. This CDR3 region has 13 residues. Unmatched junction bases numbered 3, after V lost 6 bases and J lost 4 bases. Per the germline V gene, CDR1 is LNHNV and CDR2 is YYDKDF (reference sequence). The CDR3 protein is CATSSGSGETQYF. The CDR3 DNA follows: TGTGCCACCAGTAGCGGGAGCGGAGAGACCCAGTACTTC.

This clone has just a few counts. This chain uses TRBV10-3 with TRBJ1-6; possibly TRBD1 for D (5 bases). The CDR3 runs to 14 residues. Germline-derived CDR1 and CDR2 are ENHRY and SYGVKD. Trimming took off 6 bases at V and 8 bases at J, with 14 bases between the two ends. The CDR3 loop reads CAIRPLGVDSPLHF. For the CDR3, the DNA is TGTGCCATCAGGCCCCTAGGGGTGGATTCACCCCTCCACTTT.

This clone came up a few times. This rearrangement joins TRBV5-1 to TRBJ1-2; D not certain. The CDR3 runs 14 residues. Trimming removed 0 bases at V and 8 bases at J, with 14 bases between. Per germline, CDR1 SGHRS and CDR2 YFSETQ. CDR3 sequence reads: CASSLEGGFEGYTF. For the CDR3, the DNA is TGCGCCAGCAGCTTGGAAGGAGGCTTCGAGGGCTACACCTTC.

V usage is TRBV5-1 and J usage is TRBJ2-1; 7 bases line up with TRBD2. The junction had 3 bases not matched to a gene; V was cut back by 2 bases and J by 1 base. The CDR3 length is 15 residues. Germline lookup yields CDR1 SGHRS and CDR2 YFSETQ. The CDR3 nucleotides are TGCGCCAGCAGCTTCCTAGCGGATTCCTACAATGAGCAGTTCTTC. Amino acids: CASSFLADSYNEQFF. The full variable domain, with the rest looked up from reference TRBV5-1 and TRBJ2-1, is KAGVTQTPRYLIKTRGQQVTLSCSPISGHRSVSWYQQTPGQGLQFLFEYFSETQRNKGNFPGRFSGRQFSNSRSEMNVSTLELGDSALYLCASSFLADSYNEQFFGPGTRLTVL.

This clone has more than one count but fewer than ten. This chain links TRBV5-1 with TRBJ2-5; 9 bases are shared with TRBD1. Germline V gene sequence: CDR1 SGHRS, CDR2 YFSETQ. CDR3 size: 16 residues. V trimming: 4 bases; J trimming: 4 bases; junction bases outside the gene matches: 11. For the CDR3, the DNA is TGCGCCAGCAGCACCTCGGGACAGGGAATGGGAGAGACCCAGTACTTC. This translates into CASSTSGQGMGETQYF.

The V call is TRBV7-9, the J call TRBJ1-2; D possibly corresponds to TRBD1 (5 bases). CDR1 SEHNR and CDR2 FQNEAQ come from the germline V gene (reference sequence). This CDR3 region has 14 residues. V lost 3 bases, J lost 3 bases, and 11 bases lay in between. The CDR3 nucleotides read TGTGCCAGCAGCTTGACAACGGGGGACTATGGCTACACCTTC. The encoded protein is CASSLTTGDYGYTF.

The chain joins TRBV30 to TRBJ1-4; no clear D gene. CDR1 is GTSNPN and CDR2 is SVGIG in the germline V gene (reference sequence). The CDR3 runs 13 residues. V lost 2 bases and J lost 8, with 12 bases in between. The CDR3 reads CAWSSGNREKLFF. Here the CDR3 DNA reads TGTGCCTGGAGTTCCGGGAATCGAGAAAAACTGTTTTTT.

CDR3 bases: TGTGCCAGCAGCTTGGCCAGGCTAGCGGGAGCCATCCAAGAGACCCAGTACTTC. Translated: CASSLARLAGAIQETQYF. The rearrangement links TRBV5-5 to TRBJ2-5, with 10 bases aligning to TRBD2. J gave up 1 base and V 0 bases, and 9 bases lay outside the gene matches. The CDR3 length is 18 residues. Germline loops: CDR1 SGHKS, CDR2 YYEKEE (reference sequence).

Points on this clone: A junction end diverges from the germline sequence, so it may reflect a read error. The chain carries TRBV2 and TRBJ1-1; possibly TRBD1 for D (6 bases). This CDR3 is built from 11 residues. In germline, CDR1 is SNHLY, CDR2 FYNNEI. Here the CDR3 reads CASSEALRQVF. The CDR3 region has the DNA TGTGCCAGCAGTGAAGCGCTTCGACAGGTCTTT.

This sequence joins TRBV30 and TRBJ2-3, with 8 bases matching TRBD2. Losses at the gene ends were 1 base for V and 3 bases for J; bases not matched to a gene: 6. CDR3 length: 15 residues. Germline CDR1 GTSNPN, CDR2 SVGIG (reference sequence). The DNA of the CDR3 is TGTGCCTGGAGTGGTGGTAGCGGGACGACAGATACGCAGTATTTT. Translation gives CAWSGGSGTTDTQYF.

The V gene is TRBV18, the J gene TRBJ1-2; 7 bases fit TRBD1. CDR3 length: 15 residues. J lost 6 bases, V lost 8 bases, and 15 bases had no gene match. The germline CDR1 and CDR2 sequences are KGHSH and LQKENI. As DNA, the CDR3 is TGTGCCAGCACACTTAACGTCGACAGGGCTAATGGCTACACCTTC. Its protein product is CASTLNVDRANGYTF.

This clone occurred once. This chain links TRBV20-1 with TRBJ1-1, with unresolved D. With 1 base removed from V and 4 bases from J, the gap between germline ends came to 4 bases. The CDR3 is 11 amino acids. Germline V gene sequence: CDR1 DFQATT, CDR2 SNEGSKA (reference sequence). The CDR3: CSARGGTEAFF. CDR3 bases: TGCAGTGCTAGAGGCGGCACTGAAGCTTTCTTT.

V is TRBV24-1 and J is TRBJ2-3; 10 bases align to TRBD1. The trim removed 12 bases at V and 2 bases at J, leaving 13 bases unmatched. Germline loops: CDR1 KGHDR, CDR2 SFDVKD. The CDR3 spans 16 residues. CDR3 nucleotides: TGTGCCGTCGCCCCCCGGGACAGGGGCTTCACAGATACGCAGTATTTT. Its translation: CAVAPRDRGFTDTQYF.

The DNA for the CDR3 is TGTGCCAGCAGTGGGTTCGGGACAGCTAATTCACCCCTCCACTTT. Protein: CASSGFGTANSPLHF. The V and J genes are TRBV25-1 and TRBJ1-6, with TRBD1 identical over 7 bases. The J segment lost 6 bases and the V segment lost 4 bases, leaving 6 bases of the junction unmatched. The CDR3 totals 15 residues. CDR1 is MGHDK and CDR2 is SYGVNS in the germline V gene.

This chain joins TRBV28 and TRBJ2-3; perhaps TRBD2 as D (7 bases). CDR1 and CDR2 from the germline V gene are MDHEN and SYDVKM. V was shortened by 5 bases and J by 1 base, with 19 bases between the two germline ends. The CDR3 extends over 17 amino acids. The CDR3 here is CASSLGGSGPRTDTQYF. The CDR3 DNA reads TGTGCCAGCAGTCTAGGGGGTAGCGGGCCACGCACAGATACGCAGTATTTT.

The chain joins TRBV30 to TRBJ2-3, with 13 nucleotides matching TRBD2. The CDR3 is 17 amino acids. J lost 4 bases, V lost 0 bases, and 7 bases had no gene match. Germline V lookup: CDR1 GTSNPN, CDR2 SVGIG (reference sequence). CDR3 residues: CAWSVKRTSGSPDTQYF. In DNA, the CDR3 is TGTGCCTGGAGTGTTAAGAGGACTAGCGGGAGTCCAGATACGCAGTATTTT.